The 10 T cell receptor beta chains reported below all come from one sample, sequenced in a study of T cell responses to AZD1222 COVID-19 vaccine. The data were produced by immunoSEQ multiplex PCR, yet TCRdb's version contains in-frame clones alone and is incomplete. The sample carries 70,000 to 95,000 clones, less than 90% recorded once. The input for sequencing was peripheral blood, taken 28 days after the second AZD1222 dose. These receptor sequences come from an adult who received the AZD1222 COVID-19 vaccine.

The chain carries TRBV5-1 and TRBJ1-1; D is ambiguous. V lost 4 bases and J lost 0, with 16 bases in between. The CDR3 has 16 amino acids. CDR1 is SGHRS, CDR2 YFSETQ, per germline. This CDR3 is CASSPIPRRVNTEAFF. DNA for the CDR3: TGCGCCAGCAGCCCGATCCCCCGGAGAGTGAACACTGAAGCTTTCTTT. The entire variable domain, with the rest obtained from reference TRBV5-1 and TRBJ1-1, is as follows: KAGVTQTPRYLIKTRGQQVTLSCSPISGHRSVSWYQQTPGQGLQFLFEYFSETQRNKGNFPGRFSGRQFSNSRSEMNVSTLELGDSALYLCASSPIPRRVNTEAFFGQGTRLTVV.

The V and J genes are TRBV19 and TRBJ1-5, with 8 bases matching TRBD1. CDR3 size: 15 residues. The junction had 4 bases not matched to a gene; V was cut back by 1 base and J by 5 bases. Germline V gene data show CDR1 as LNHDA and CDR2 as SQIVND (reference sequence). As DNA, the CDR3 is TGTGCCAGTAGTATAGTTGGACAGGGCCATCAGCCCCAGCATTTT. Translating gives CASSIVGQGHQPQHF.

This chain joins TRBV2 and TRBJ1-5; 8 bases line up with TRBD1. The CDR3 extends over 15 amino acids. Trimming at V came to 4 bases and at J to 3 bases, leaving 5 bases not matched to a gene. The V gene's germline CDR1 is SNHLY and CDR2 FYNNEI. CDR3 DNA: TGTGCCAGCAGTGCCCGGGACAGGATCAATCAGCCCCAGCATTTT. It specifies CASSARDRINQPQHF. The full variable domain, in which reference TRBV2 and TRBJ1-5 provide the parts outside the CDR3, is EPEVTQTPSHQVTQMGQEVILRCVPISNHLYFYWYRQILGQKVEFLVSFYNNEISEKSEIFDDQFSVERPDGSNFTLKIRSTKLEDSAMYFCASSARDRINQPQHFGDGTRLSIL.

The V and J genes are TRBV7-2 and TRBJ1-2, with TRBD1 as a possible D gene (5 bases). The CDR3 runs 15 residues. Trimming took 1 base from V and 4 from J, leaving 13 bases between them. Per the germline V gene, CDR1 is SGHTA and CDR2 is FQGNSA. The CDR3 nucleotides read TGTGCCAGCAGCTTAGGAACGGGGGAGGCCTATGGCTACACCTTC. Its protein is CASSLGTGEAYGYTF.

The V and J genes are TRBV5-6 and TRBJ2-2; TRBD2 matches 10 bases. The V and J ends lost 1 base and 7 bases, in that order; junction bases with no gene match: 1. Germline values: CDR1 SGHDT, CDR2 YYEEEE. The CDR3 is 14 residues long. In DNA, the CDR3 is TGTGCCAGCAGCTTGACTAGCGGGGTCGGGGAGCTGTTTTTT. Amino acid sequence: CASSLTSGVGELFF.

Note on this clone: Germline and junction disagree at one end, which may indicate a read error. This chain links TRBV18 with TRBJ2-5, with a weak D call TRBD1 (5 bases). Germline lookup yields CDR1 KGHSH and CDR2 LQKENI. The length of the CDR3 is 13 residues. CDR3 sequence (DNA): TGTGCCAGCTTACCAAGGGGAAAGGAGACCCAGTACTTC. It specifies CASLPRGKETQYF. The variable domain in full, with the rest retrieved from reference TRBV18 and TRBJ2-5, is NAGVMQNPRHLVRRRGQEARLRCSPMKGHSHVYWYRQLPEEGLKFMVYLQKENIIDESGMPKERFSAEFPKEGPSILRIQQVVRGDSAAYFCASLPRGKETQYFGPGTRLLVL.

This clone has just a few counts. This chain connects TRBV11-2 to TRBJ2-2; D not certain. V gave up 1 base and J gave up 8 bases, with 14 bases separating them. Germline CDR1 and CDR2: SGHAT and FQNNGV. This CDR3 region has 15 residues. The CDR3 DNA sequence: TGTGCCAGCAGCTTAGCGCGACATGCTTTGGGGGAGCTGTTTTTT. Translated, it gives CASSLARHALGELFF. The whole variable domain, remainder taken from reference TRBV11-2 and TRBJ2-2, is EAGVAQSPRYKIIEKRQSVAFWCNPISGHATLYWYQQILGQGPKLLIQFQNNGVVDDSQLPKDRFSAERLKGVDSTLKIQPAKLEDSAVYLCASSLARHALGELFFGEGSRLTVL.

The table lists this clone with a count of one. The gene calls are TRBV6-5 and TRBJ2-7; a weak D match, TRBD1 (7 bases). V shed 6 bases and J shed 0 bases, with 15 bases lying between them. The CDR3 runs to 15 residues. Germline loops: CDR1 MNHEY, CDR2 SVGAGI. The CDR3 reads CASSSPGGSSYEQYF. For the CDR3, the DNA is TGTGCCAGCAGCTCCCCAGGGGGGAGCTCCTACGAGCAGTACTTC.

This sequence joins TRBV11-1 and TRBJ2-1; TRBD1 agrees at 9 bases. The V and J ends lost 8 bases and 7 bases, in that order; junction bases with no gene match: 3. The length of the CDR3 is 12 residues. In germline, CDR1 is SGHAT, CDR2 FQDESV (reference sequence). The CDR3 nucleotides read TGTGCCAGCGGACAGGGGAGTAATGAGCAGTTCTTC. Its translation: CASGQGSNEQFF.

This clone was detected only once. The DNA of the CDR3 is TGTGCCATCAGTCAGGAAAGCAACTATGGCTACACCTTC. This codes for CAISQESNYGYTF. V and J are TRBV10-3 and TRBJ1-2; D not certain. With 5 bases removed from V and 2 bases from J, the gap between germline ends came to 9 bases. The CDR3 covers 13 residues. Germline V gene data show CDR1 as ENHRY and CDR2 as SYGVKD.